The 2 T cell receptor beta chains below were found in one sample sequenced in a study of regulatory T cells in long-lasting Graves disease. Time point reported: newly diagnosed GD, antithyroid drugs for less than 3 months. From PBMCs, RNA was extracted and then used to make the TCR library. According to the study, TCR beta libraries were built with iRepertoire HTBI primers and CDR3-region Arm-PCR. MiXCR was run by TCRdb on the multiplex PCR reads, yielding one entry per CDR3 protein. The sample has hundreds of thousands of distinct CDR3 sequences, roughly 16% seen once. The sample was also reused in another study, on T cells in Graves' hyperthyroidism and ophthalmopathy.

The sample in question was peripheral blood mononuclear cells (PBMCs), obtained at new diagnosis, from a patient treated with antithyroid drugs. The receptors stem from a woman between 25 and 40 years old with Graves disease.

In its sample, this clonotype was seen many times. The chain combines TRBV2 with TRBJ1-1; D is undetermined. Germline V CDR1 and CDR2: SNHLY, FYNNEI. Trimming removed 2 bases from V and 0 bases from J, with 7 bases in between. This CDR3 spans 14 amino acids. The CDR3 coding sequence is TGTGCCAGCAGTGAATCAACAATGAACACTGAAGCTTTCTTT. This gives the protein CASSESTMNTEAFF.

V and J are TRBV20-1 and TRBJ2-3; TRBD2 aligns across 10 bases. After removal of 2 bases from V and 2 bases from J, the junction contained 7 bases not matched to a gene. The CDR3 extends over 16 amino acids. CDR1 is DFQATT, CDR2 SNEGSKA, per germline (reference sequence). CDR3 region: CSARSWTSGYTDTQYF. In DNA form, the CDR3 reads TGCAGTGCTAGATCTTGGACTAGCGGCTACACAGATACGCAGTATTTT.